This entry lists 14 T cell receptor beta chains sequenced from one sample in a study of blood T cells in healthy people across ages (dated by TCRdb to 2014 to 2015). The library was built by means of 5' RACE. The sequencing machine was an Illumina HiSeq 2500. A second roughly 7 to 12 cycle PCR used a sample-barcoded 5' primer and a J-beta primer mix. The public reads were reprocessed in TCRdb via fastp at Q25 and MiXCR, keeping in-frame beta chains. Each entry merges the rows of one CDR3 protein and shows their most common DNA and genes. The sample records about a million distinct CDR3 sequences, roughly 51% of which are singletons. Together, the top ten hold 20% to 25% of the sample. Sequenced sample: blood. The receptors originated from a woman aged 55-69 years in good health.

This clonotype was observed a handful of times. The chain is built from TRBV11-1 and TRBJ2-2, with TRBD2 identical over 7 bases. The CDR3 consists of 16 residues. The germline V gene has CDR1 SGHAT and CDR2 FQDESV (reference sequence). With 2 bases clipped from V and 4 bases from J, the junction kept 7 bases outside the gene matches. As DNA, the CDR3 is TGTGCCAGCAGCTTAACTAGCGCGACTATCACCGGGGAGCTGTTTTTT. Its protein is CASSLTSATITGELFF.

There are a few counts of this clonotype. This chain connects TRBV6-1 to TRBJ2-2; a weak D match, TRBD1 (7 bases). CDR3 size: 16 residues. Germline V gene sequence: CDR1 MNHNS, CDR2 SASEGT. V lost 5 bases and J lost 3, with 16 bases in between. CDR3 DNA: TGTGCCAGCAGTACAGGGGTTGGCGGGGACACCGGGGAGCTGTTTTTT. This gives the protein CASSTGVGGDTGELFF.

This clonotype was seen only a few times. The CDR3 loop is CASRDRTTDTQYF. CDR3 in DNA: TGTGCCAGCAGGGACAGGACCACAGATACGCAGTATTTT. V gene TRBV25-1 combines with J gene TRBJ2-3; 7 bases line up with TRBD1. The CDR3 extends over 13 amino acids. The trim removed 6 bases at V and 2 bases at J, leaving 2 bases unmatched. CDR1 and CDR2 (germline): MGHDK, SYGVNS.

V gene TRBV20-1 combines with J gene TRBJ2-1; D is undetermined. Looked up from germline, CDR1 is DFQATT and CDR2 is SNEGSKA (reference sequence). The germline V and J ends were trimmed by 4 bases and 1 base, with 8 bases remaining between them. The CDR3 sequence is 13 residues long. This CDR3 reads CSATGGSYNEQFF. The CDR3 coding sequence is TGCAGTGCTACTGGTGGGTCCTACAATGAGCAGTTCTTC.

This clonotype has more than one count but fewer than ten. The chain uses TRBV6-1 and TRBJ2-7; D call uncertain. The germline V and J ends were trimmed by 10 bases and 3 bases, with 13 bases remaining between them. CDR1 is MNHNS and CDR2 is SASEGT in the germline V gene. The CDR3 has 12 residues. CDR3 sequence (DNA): TGTGCCACATCACCATTCAACTACGAGCAGTACTTC. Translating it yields CATSPFNYEQYF.

The CDR3 is CASSMTSGSLNEQFF. The CDR3 nucleotides read TGTGCCAGCAGTATGACTAGCGGGAGTTTAAATGAGCAGTTCTTC. The chain joins TRBV12-3 or TRBV12-4 to TRBJ2-1; 12 bases line up with TRBD2. The V and J ends lost 5 bases and 7 bases, in that order; junction bases with no gene match: 6. This CDR3 comprises 15 residues.

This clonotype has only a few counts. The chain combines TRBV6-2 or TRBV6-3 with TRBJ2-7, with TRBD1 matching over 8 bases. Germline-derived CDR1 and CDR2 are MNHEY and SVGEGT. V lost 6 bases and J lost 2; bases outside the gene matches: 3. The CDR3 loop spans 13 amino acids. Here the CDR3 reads CASRDRVTYEQYF. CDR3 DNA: TGTGCCAGCAGGGACAGGGTCACCTACGAGCAGTACTTC.

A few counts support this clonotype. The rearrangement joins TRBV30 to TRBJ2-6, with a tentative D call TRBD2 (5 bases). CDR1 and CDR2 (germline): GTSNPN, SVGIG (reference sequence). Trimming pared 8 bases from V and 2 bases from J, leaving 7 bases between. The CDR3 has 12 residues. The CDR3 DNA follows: TGTGCCGACGGGACTGGGGCCAACGTCCTGACTTTC. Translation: CADGTGANVLTF.

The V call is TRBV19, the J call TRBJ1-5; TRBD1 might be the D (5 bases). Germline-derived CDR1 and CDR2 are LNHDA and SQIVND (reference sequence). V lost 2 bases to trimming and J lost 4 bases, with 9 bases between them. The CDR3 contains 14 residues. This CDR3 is CASSIISGNQPQHF. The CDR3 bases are TGTGCCAGTAGTATAATTTCAGGGAATCAGCCCCAGCATTTT.

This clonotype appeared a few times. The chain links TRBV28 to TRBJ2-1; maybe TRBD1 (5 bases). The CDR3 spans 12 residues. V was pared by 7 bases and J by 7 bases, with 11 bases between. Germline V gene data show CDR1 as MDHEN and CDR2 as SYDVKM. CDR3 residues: CASTDRINEQFF. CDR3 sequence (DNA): TGTGCCAGCACTGACAGAATAAATGAGCAGTTCTTC.

The CDR3 loop reads CASSLEGRSNTEAFF. The CDR3 DNA reads TGCGCCAGCAGCTTGGAGGGCAGGTCGAACACTGAAGCTTTCTTT. The rearrangement uses TRBV5-1 and TRBJ1-1; no clear D. CDR3 length: 15 amino acids. CDR1 SGHRS and CDR2 YFSETQ come from the germline V gene. Trimming pared 0 bases from V and 1 base from J, leaving 10 bases between.

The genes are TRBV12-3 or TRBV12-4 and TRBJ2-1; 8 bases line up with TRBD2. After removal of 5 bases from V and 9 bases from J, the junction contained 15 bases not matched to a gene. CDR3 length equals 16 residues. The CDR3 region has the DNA TGTGCCAGCAGTGATGGTGGATTCGGGGCGGGGGGTGAGCAGTTCTTC. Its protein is CASSDGGFGAGGEQFF.

CDR3 in DNA: TGTGCCAGCAGTGAATCCACCGGGGCGGCGGTTTATGGCTACACCTTC. Encoded protein: CASSESTGAAVYGYTF. J is TRBJ1-2 and V is TRBV2; maybe TRBD1 (5 bases). V was shortened by 2 bases and J by 5 bases, with 18 bases between the two germline ends. The CDR3 is made up of 16 amino acids. The germline gives CDR1 SNHLY, CDR2 FYNNEI.

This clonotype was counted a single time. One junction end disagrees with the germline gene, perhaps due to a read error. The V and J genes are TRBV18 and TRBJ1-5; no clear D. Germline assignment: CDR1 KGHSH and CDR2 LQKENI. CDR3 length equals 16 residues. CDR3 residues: CASSPRFPAGNRPQHF. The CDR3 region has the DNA TGTGCCAGCTCACCAAGGTTTCCAGCAGGCAATCGGCCCCAGCATTTT.